These 3 T cell receptor beta chains were all obtained from the same sample, sequenced in a study of blood T cells in healthy people across ages. For the second PCR, which ran for roughly 6 to 11 cycles, a sample-barcoded 5' primer and a J-beta primer mix were used. TCRdb reprocessed the 5' RACE reads via MiXCR and lists one record per CDR3 protein. The profile shows about 1.6 million distinct CDR3 sequences, 34% of them singletons. The sample was blood. The receptors were sampled from a woman aged 25-40 years in good health.

Only a few counts were recorded for this clonotype. The J gene is TRBJ2-3, the V gene TRBV20-1, with unresolved D. The CDR3 extends over 14 amino acids. Germline V gene lookup returns CDR1 DFQATT and CDR2 SNEGSKA (reference sequence). V gave up 3 bases and J gave up 2 bases, with 12 bases separating them. As DNA, the CDR3 is TGCAGTGCTAGCCCACCAAGATACACAGATACGCAGTATTTT. It translates to CSASPPRYTDTQYF.

This clonotype was seen a few times. The chain is built from TRBV12-3 or TRBV12-4 and TRBJ2-1; 7 bases map to TRBD2. Trimming took 3 bases from V and 4 from J; bases not matched to a gene: 12. The CDR3 sequence is 17 residues long. In DNA, the CDR3 is TGTGCCAGCAGTTTTGCGGCGGTAACGGGAGGTTACAATGAGCAGTTCTTC. Translation gives CASSFAAVTGGYNEQFF.

The V gene is TRBV2, the J gene TRBJ2-3; D might be TRBD1 or TRBD2, each matching 5 bases. Trimming cost V 7 bases and J 2 bases, with 16 bases left between them. This CDR3 contains 15 residues. The germline V gene has CDR1 SNHLY and CDR2 FYNNEI. The CDR3 DNA reads as TGTGCCAGCAATGAGGCAGGGACCCCCACAGATACGCAGTATTTT. It translates to CASNEAGTPTDTQYF.